This T cell receptor (beta chain) was identified in a study of shared clonotypes between healthy human individuals. Study findings and constraints: Generally, naive subsets (rather than memory subsets) showed larger estimated richness. Though the depth was large, rarefaction showed that sorted-subset sequencing was incomplete.

Germline V CDR1 and CDR2: MNHEY, SMNVEV (reference sequence). There are 16 residues in the CDR3. The V end lost 0 bases, the J end lost 0 bases, and 12 bases lay between the germline ends. Here immunoSEQ multiplex PCR was the method, and the copy in TCRdb shows in-frame clones only, minus some. Of hundreds of thousands of clones in the sample, 95% are singletons; the top ten hold approximately 0.11%. CD8 cells classed as naive were CD45RO-negative and positively selected for CCR7, excluding terminally differentiated effector memory CD45RA+ cells. Only one count was recorded for this clone. Its antigen is undetermined. Other nucleotide sequences in the sample specify the same CDR3.

Sequencing was performed on naive CD8+ T cells sorted from blood. The genes are TRBV27 and TRBJ2-7, with TRBD2 as a possible D gene (6 bases). The receptor was derived from a woman aged 25 to 39 in good health. CDR3 region: CASSLSPGAGSYEQYF. CDR3 coding DNA: TGTGCCAGCAGTTTATCCCCGGGAGCTGGCTCCTACGAGCAGTACTTC.